Listed here are 9 T cell receptor beta chains from one sample, sequenced in a study of control samples from healthy donors and cancer patients. The method was immunoSEQ multiplex PCR; TCRdb's version includes in-frame clones alone and lacks a portion of them. The data show under 80,000 clones, more than 85% seen once. Sample: PBMCs. These receptors were collected from a middle-aged woman with lung cancer.

This clone was picked up one time. The chain is built from TRBV20-1 and TRBJ1-1; possible D gene TRBD1, 5 bases. The CDR3 has 14 residues. V lost 3 bases, J lost 0 bases, and 11 bases lay in between. CDR1 is DFQATT and CDR2 is SNEGSKA in the germline V gene (reference sequence). The CDR3 loop reads CSASSGLMNTEAFF. CDR3 in DNA: TGCAGTGCTAGTTCGGGGCTTATGAACACTGAAGCTTTCTTT.

The chain carries TRBV19 and TRBJ1-2, with 8 bases matching TRBD1. The CDR3 has 17 residues. Germline trimming cut 4 bases from V and 4 bases from J; bases unmatched to any gene: 14. Germline values: CDR1 LNHDA, CDR2 SQIVND (reference sequence). This CDR3 reads CASSTSDRVSLGYGYTF. CDR3 DNA: TGTGCCAGTAGTACCTCGGACAGGGTGTCTCTCGGCTATGGCTACACCTTC.

J is TRBJ2-1 and V is TRBV11-2, with TRBD2 matching 11 bases. V was pared by 5 bases and J by 4 bases, with 4 bases of the junction left unmatched. This CDR3 has 15 amino acids. In germline, CDR1 is SGHAT, CDR2 FQNNGV. As DNA, the CDR3 is TGTGCCAGCAGCCACCTAGCGGGGGGTTACAATGAGCAGTTCTTC. Encoded protein: CASSHLAGGYNEQFF.

The chain is built from TRBV5-1 and TRBJ2-1, with 8 bases matching TRBD1. The CDR3 consists of 16 residues. Germline CDR1 and CDR2: SGHRS and YFSETQ. The junction had 10 bases not matched to a gene; V was cut back by 4 bases and J by 4 bases. CDR3 bases: TGCGCCAGCAGCCGACAGGGGATGGGGAGTTACAATGAGCAGTTCTTC. Its protein product is CASSRQGMGSYNEQFF.

The chain recombines TRBV21-1 with TRBJ1-5. TRBV21-1 is listed as a pseudogene. This CDR3 comprises 17 residues. The chain's CDR3 is CASSKARVQYPNQPQHF. The CDR3 DNA sequence: TGTGCCAGCAGCAAAGCGCGTGTCCAGTATCCCAATCAGCCCCAGCATTTT.

The rearrangement links TRBV7-9 to TRBJ2-2; D is ambiguous. Germline assignment: CDR1 SEHNR and CDR2 FQNEAQ (reference sequence). Trimming took 1 base from V and 4 from J, leaving 10 bases between them. This CDR3 comprises 15 residues. CDR3 amino acids: CASSLVAAPTGELFF. CDR3 bases: TGTGCCAGCAGCTTAGTTGCAGCGCCCACCGGGGAGCTGTTTTTT.

The gene calls are TRBV20-1 and TRBJ2-5; 11 nucleotides align to TRBD2. The germline CDR1 and CDR2 sequences are DFQATT and SNEGSKA (reference sequence). V lost 3 bases and J lost 5; bases outside the gene matches: 5. This CDR3 is 14 amino acids long. Here the CDR3 reads CSASSGGARETQYF. The CDR3 coding sequence is TGCAGTGCTAGTAGCGGGGGGGCTCGGGAGACCCAGTACTTC.

The chain uses TRBV15 and TRBJ1-5; D not certain. The germline V gene has CDR1 LNHNV and CDR2 YYDKDF (reference sequence). Trimming removed 0 bases from V and 5 bases from J, with 8 bases in between. This CDR3 has 14 residues. The CDR3 here is CATSRDIGDQPQHF. CDR3 bases: TGTGCCACCAGCAGAGATATAGGAGATCAGCCCCAGCATTTT.

This clone occurred once. The chain combines TRBV7-9 with TRBJ2-5; TRBD2 matches 10 bases. The germline V gene has CDR1 SEHNR and CDR2 FQNEAQ (reference sequence). The CDR3 length is 14 residues. After removal of 5 bases from V and 3 bases from J, the junction contained 3 bases not matched to a gene. The CDR3 DNA follows: TGTGCCAGCAGCCACACTAGCGGGGAAGAGACCCAGTACTTC. It codes for CASSHTSGEETQYF.